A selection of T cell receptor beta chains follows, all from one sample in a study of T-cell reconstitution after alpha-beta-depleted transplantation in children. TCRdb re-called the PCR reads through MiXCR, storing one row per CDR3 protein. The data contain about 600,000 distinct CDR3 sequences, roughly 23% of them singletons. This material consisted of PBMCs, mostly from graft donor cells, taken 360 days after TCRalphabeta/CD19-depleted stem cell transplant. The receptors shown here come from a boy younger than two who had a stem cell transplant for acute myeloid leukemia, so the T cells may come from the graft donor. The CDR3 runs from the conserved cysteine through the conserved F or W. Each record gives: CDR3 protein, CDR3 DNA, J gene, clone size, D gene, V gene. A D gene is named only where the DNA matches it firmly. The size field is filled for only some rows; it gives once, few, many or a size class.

CASSNVGRPVQETQYF | TGTGCCAGCAGCAACGTCGGACGGCCGGTACAAGAGACCCAGTACTTC | TRBJ2-5 | once | . | TRBV7-8
CASSFQGRGSPLHF | TGTGCCAGCAGTTTTCAGGGCAGGGGTTCACCCCTCCACTTT | TRBJ1-6 | . | . | TRBV12-3/TRBV12-4
CARDRHPSTDTQYF | TGTGCCAGAGACAGACACCCTAGCACAGATACGCAGTATTTT | TRBJ2-3 | . | . | TRBV2
CASSLNRGNQPQHF | TGTGCCAGCAGCTTAAACCGGGGGAATCAGCCCCAGCATTTT | TRBJ1-5 | . | . | TRBV11-2
CASSTPPGQGVTNEKLFF | TGTGCCAGCAGCACCCCACCGGGACAGGGGGTAACTAATGAAAAACTGTTTTTT | TRBJ1-4 | many | TRBD1 | TRBV11-2
CASSLLESAETQYF | TGTGCCAGCTCCCTTCTAGAATCTGCGGAGACCCAGTACTTC | TRBJ2-5 | many | . | TRBV18
CASSLRPGSRVPGANVLTF | TGTGCCAGCAGTTTAAGACCGGGATCACGAGTACCTGGGGCCAACGTCCTGACTTTC | TRBJ2-6 | many | . | TRBV12-3/TRBV12-4
CASSQRAYGTGNADTQYF | TGCGCCAGCAGCCAAAGGGCGTACGGGACAGGGAATGCAGATACGCAGTATTTT | TRBJ2-3 | . | TRBD1 | TRBV4-3
CSARGVQTGTYGYTF | TGCAGTGCTAGAGGGGTCCAGACAGGAACCTATGGCTACACCTTC | TRBJ1-2 | . | . | TRBV20-1
CASSLQGDLWYGYTF | TGTGCCAGCAGCCTACAGGGTGATCTGTGGTATGGCTACACCTTC | TRBJ1-2 | . | . | TRBV7-9
CSATLRGQLNQPQHF | TGCAGTGCCACCTTACGGGGGCAGCTCAATCAGCCCCAGCATTTT | TRBJ1-5 | . | . | TRBV20-1
CASSKATRANTGELFF | TGTGCCAGCAGCAAAGCGACAAGGGCGAACACCGGGGAGCTGTTTTTT | TRBJ2-2 | many | . | TRBV21-1
CSARPMTGEDTQYF | TGCAGTGCTAGACCCATGACAGGGGAGGATACGCAGTATTTT | TRBJ2-3 | . | TRBD1 | TRBV20-1
CASSVGGAQNTGELFF | TGTGCCAGCAGCGTAGGAGGGGCGCAAAACACCGGGGAGCTGTTTTTT | TRBJ2-2 | few | . | TRBV9
CSAPGGLWETQYF | TGCAGTGCCCCAGGGGGATTGTGGGAGACCCAGTACTTC | TRBJ2-5 | . | TRBD1 | TRBV20-1
CSASRTVKETQYF | TGCAGTGCTAGTAGGACTGTTAAAGAGACCCAGTACTTC | TRBJ2-5 | . | . | TRBV20-1
CASSAIQGLAPGELFF | TGTGCCAGCAGCGCAATACAGGGATTGGCGCCCGGGGAGCTGTTTTTT | TRBJ2-2 | . | . | TRBV7-9
CSDKGTAVGYTF | TGCAGCGATAAAGGGACGGCCGTCGGCTACACCTTC | TRBJ1-2 | many | . | TRBV29-1
CASSRTGNYEQYF | TGTGCCAGCAGTCGAACCGGGAACTACGAGCAGTACTTC | TRBJ2-7 | many | . | TRBV12-3/TRBV12-4
CATSFPGPHNEQFF | TGTGCCACCAGCTTTCCGGGTCCCCACAATGAGCAGTTCTTC | TRBJ2-1 | . | . | TRBV24-1
CASSYQTGASSGNTIYF | TGTGCCAGCAGCTACCAGACAGGGGCAAGCTCTGGAAACACCATATATTTT | TRBJ1-3 | few | TRBD1 | TRBV7-2
CASSPRGQASTDTQYF | TGTGCCAGCTCACCACGTGGGCAGGCTAGCACAGATACGCAGTATTTT | TRBJ2-3 | . | . | TRBV18